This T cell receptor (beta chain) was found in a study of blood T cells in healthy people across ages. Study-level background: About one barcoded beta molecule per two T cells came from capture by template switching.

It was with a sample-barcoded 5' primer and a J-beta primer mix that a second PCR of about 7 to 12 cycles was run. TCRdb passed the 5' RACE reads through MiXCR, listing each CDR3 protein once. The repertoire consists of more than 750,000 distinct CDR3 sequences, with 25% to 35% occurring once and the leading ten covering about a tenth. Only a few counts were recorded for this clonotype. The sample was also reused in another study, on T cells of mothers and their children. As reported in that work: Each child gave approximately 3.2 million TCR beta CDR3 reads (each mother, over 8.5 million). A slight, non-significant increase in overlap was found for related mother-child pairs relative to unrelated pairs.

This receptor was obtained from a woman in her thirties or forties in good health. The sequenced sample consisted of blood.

The CDR3 nucleotides read TGTGCCACCAGTGATCTAGGACAGGGGGCAAACAATGAGCAGTTCTTC. The encoded protein is CATSDLGQGANNEQFF. The V and J genes are TRBV24-1 and TRBJ2-1, with 11 nucleotides matching TRBD1. Germline CDR1 reads KGHDR; CDR2 reads SFDVKD. V gave up 3 bases and J gave up 5 bases; unmatched junction bases: 5. The CDR3 is 16 residues long.